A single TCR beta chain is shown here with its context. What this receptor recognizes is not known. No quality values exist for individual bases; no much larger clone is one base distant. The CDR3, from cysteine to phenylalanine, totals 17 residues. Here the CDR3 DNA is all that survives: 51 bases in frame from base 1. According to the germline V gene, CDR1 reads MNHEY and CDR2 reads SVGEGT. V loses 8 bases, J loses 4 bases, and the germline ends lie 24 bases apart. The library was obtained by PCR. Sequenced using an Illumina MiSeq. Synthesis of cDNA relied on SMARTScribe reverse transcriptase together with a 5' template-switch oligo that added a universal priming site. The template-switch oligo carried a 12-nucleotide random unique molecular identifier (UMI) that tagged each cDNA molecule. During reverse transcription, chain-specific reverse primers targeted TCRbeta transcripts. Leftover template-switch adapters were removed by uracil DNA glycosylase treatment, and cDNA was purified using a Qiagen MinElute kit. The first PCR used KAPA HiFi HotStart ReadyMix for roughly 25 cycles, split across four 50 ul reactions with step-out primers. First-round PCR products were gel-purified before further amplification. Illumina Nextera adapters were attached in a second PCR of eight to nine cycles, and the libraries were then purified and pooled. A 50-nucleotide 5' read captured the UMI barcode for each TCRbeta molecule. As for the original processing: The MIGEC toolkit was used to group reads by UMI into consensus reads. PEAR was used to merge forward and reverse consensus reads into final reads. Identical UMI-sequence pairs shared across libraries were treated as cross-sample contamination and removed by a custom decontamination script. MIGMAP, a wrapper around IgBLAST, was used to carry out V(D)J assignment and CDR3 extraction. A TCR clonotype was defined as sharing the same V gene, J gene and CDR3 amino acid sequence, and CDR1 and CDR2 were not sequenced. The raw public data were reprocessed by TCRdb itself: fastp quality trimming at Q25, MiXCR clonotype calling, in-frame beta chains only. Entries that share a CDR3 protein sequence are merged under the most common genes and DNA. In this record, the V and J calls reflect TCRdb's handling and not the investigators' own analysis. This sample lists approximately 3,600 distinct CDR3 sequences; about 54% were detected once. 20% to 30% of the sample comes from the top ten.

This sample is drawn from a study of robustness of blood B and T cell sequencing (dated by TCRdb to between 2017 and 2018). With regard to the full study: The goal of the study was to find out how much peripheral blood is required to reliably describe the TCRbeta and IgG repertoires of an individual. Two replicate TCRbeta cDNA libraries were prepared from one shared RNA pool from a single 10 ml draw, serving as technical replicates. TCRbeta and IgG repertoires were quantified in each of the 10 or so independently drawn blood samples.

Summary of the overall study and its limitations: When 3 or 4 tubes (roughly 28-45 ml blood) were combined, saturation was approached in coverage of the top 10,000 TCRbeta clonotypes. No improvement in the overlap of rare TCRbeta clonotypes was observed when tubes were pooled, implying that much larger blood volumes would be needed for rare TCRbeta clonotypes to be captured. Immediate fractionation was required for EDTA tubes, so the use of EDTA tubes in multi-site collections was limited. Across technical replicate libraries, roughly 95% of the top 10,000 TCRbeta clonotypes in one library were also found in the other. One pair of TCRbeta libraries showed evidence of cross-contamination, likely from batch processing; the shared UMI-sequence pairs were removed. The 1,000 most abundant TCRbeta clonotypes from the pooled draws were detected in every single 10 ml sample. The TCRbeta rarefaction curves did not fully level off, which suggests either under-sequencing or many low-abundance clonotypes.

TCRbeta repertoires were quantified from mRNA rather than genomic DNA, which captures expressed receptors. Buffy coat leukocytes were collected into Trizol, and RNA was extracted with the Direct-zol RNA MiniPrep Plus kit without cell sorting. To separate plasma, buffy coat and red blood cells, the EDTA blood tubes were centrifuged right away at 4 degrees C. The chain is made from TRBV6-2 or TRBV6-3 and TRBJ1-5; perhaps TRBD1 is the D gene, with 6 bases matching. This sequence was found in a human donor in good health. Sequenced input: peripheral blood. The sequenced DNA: TGTGCCAGCCGGATGGGGGCTCAGACGGTTAGTAATCAGCCCCAGCATTTT. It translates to CASRMGAQTVSNQPQHF.